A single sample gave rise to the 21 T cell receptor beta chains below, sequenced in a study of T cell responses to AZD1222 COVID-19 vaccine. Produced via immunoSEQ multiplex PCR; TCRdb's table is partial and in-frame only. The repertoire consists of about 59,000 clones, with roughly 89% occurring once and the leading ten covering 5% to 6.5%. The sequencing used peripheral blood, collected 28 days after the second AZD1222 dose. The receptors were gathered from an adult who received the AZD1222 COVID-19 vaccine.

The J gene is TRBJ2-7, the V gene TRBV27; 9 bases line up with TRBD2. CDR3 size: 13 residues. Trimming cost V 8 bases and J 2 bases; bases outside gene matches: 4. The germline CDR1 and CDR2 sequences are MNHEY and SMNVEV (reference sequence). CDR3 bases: TGTGCCAGCGCGGGGGGGAGGGCCTACGAGCAGTACTTC. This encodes CASAGGRAYEQYF.

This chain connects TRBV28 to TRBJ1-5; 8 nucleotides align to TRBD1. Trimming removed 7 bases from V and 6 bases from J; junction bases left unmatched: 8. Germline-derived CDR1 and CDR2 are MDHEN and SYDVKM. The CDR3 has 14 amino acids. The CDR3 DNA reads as TGTGCCAGCACAAAGGACAGGGAGGGTCAGCCCCAGCATTTT. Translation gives CASTKDREGQPQHF.

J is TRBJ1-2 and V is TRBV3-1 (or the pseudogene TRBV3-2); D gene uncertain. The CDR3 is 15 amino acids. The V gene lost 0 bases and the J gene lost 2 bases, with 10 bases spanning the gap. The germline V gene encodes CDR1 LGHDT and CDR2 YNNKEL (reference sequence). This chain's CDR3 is CASSQDAAGNYGYTF. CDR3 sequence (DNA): TGTGCCAGCAGCCAAGACGCCGCAGGAAACTATGGCTACACCTTC.

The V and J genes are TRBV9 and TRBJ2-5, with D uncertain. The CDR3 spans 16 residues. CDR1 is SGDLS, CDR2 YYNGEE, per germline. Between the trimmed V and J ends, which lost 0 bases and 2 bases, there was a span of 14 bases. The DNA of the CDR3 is TGTGCCAGCAGCGTAGGGGCAGGCGGATCACAAGAGACCCAGTACTTC. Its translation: CASSVGAGGSQETQYF.

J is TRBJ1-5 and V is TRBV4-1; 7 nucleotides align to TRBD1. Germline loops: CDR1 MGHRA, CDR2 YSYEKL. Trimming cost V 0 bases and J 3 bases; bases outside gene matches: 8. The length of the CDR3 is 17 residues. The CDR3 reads CASSQESSGTDNQPQHF. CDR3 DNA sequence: TGCGCCAGCAGCCAAGAAAGTTCGGGGACAGACAATCAGCCCCAGCATTTT.

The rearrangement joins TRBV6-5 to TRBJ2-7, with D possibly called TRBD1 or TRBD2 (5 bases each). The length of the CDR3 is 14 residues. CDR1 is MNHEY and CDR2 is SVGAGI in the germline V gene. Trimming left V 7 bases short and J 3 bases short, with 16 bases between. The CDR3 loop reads CASKDSGRRYEQYF. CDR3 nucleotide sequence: TGTGCCAGCAAGGACTCGGGACGGCGCTACGAGCAGTACTTC.

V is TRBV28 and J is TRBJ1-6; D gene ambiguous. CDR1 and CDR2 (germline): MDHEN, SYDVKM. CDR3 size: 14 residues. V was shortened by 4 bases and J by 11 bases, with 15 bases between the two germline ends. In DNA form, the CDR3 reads TGTGCCAGCAGTTCCCCCGCTCAAGGAACACCCCTCCACTTT. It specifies CASSSPAQGTPLHF. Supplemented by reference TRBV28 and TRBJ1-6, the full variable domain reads DVKVTQSSRYLVKRTGEKVFLECVQDMDHENMFWYRQDPGLGLRLIYFSYDVKMKEKGDIPEGYSVSREKKERFSLILESASTNQTSMYLCASSSPAQGTPLHFGNGTRLTVT.

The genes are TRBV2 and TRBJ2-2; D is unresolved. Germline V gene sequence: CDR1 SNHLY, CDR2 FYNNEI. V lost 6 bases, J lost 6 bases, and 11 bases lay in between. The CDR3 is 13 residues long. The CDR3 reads CASRAEHAGELFF. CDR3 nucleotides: TGTGCCAGCAGGGCTGAACACGCCGGGGAGCTGTTTTTT.

The CDR3, as DNA: TGCGCCAGCAGCCTAGGGGGGGAGCAGTACTTC. Encoded protein: CASSLGGEQYF. This chain joins TRBV10-2 and TRBJ2-7; D may match TRBD1 or TRBD2 (6 bases each). CDR3 length: 11 amino acids. The germline V and J ends were trimmed by 6 bases and 7 bases, with 10 bases remaining between them. The V gene's germline CDR1 is WSHSY and CDR2 SAAADI.

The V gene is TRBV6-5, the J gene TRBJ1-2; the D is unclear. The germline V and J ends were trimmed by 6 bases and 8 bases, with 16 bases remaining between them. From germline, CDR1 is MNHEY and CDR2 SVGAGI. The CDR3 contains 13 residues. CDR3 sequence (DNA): TGTGCCAGCAGGACTATGAGGGAACGAGGCTACACCTTC. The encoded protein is CASRTMRERGYTF.

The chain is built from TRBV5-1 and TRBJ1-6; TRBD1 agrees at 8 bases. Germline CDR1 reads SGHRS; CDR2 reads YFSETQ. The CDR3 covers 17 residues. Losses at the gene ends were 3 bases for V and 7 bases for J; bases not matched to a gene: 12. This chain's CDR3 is CASSSDREWARNSPLHF. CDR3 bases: TGCGCCAGCAGCTCGGACAGGGAATGGGCCCGCAATTCACCCCTCCACTTT.

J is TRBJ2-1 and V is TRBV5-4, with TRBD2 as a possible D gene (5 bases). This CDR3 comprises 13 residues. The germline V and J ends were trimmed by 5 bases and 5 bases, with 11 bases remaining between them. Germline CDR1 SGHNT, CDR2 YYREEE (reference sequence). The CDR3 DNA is TGTGCCAGCAGTCCAGACTACCACAATGAGCAGTTCTTC. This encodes CASSPDYHNEQFF.

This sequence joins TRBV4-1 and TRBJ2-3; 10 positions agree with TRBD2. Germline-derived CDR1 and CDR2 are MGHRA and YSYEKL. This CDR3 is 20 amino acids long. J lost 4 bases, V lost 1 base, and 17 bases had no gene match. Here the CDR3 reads CASSQVGRAGGPIRPDTQYF. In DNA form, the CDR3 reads TGCGCCAGCAGCCAAGTAGGGCGAGCGGGAGGGCCTATTCGGCCAGATACGCAGTATTTT.

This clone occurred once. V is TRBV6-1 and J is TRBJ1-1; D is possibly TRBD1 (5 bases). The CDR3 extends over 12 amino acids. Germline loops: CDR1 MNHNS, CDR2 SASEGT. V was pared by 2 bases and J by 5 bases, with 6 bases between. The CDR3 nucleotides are TGTGCCAGCAGTGAACAGGGAACTGAAGCTTTCTTT. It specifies CASSEQGTEAFF.

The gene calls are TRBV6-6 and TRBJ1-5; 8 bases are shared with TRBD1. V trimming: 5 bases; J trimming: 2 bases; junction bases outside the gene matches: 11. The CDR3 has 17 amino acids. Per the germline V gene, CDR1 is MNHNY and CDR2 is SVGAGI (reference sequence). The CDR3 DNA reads TGTGCCAGCAGTCCCTACGGACAGGGAATACGCAATCAGCCCCAGCATTTT. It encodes CASSPYGQGIRNQPQHF.

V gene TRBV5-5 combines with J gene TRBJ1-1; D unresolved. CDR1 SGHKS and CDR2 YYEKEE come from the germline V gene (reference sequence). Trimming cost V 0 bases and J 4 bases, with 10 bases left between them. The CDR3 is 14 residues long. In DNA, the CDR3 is TGTGCCAGCAGCTTGGTGGGAAAGGGCACTGAAGCTTTCTTT. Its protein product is CASSLVGKGTEAFF.

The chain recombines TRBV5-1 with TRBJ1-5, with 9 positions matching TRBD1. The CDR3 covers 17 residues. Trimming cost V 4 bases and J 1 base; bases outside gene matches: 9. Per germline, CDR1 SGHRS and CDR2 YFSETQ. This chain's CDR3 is CASSPYLQGASNQPQHF. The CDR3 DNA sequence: TGCGCCAGCAGCCCTTACCTACAGGGGGCGAGCAATCAGCCCCAGCATTTT.

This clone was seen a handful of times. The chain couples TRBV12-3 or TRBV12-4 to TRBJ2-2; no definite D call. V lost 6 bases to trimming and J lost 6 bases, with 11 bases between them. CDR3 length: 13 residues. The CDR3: CASSPTLAGELFF. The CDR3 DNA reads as TGTGCCAGCAGCCCAACCCTTGCCGGGGAGCTGTTTTTT.

Here the CDR3 DNA reads TGTGCCAGCAGCTTAGACAGGGGGCGCGGTGAAGGCTACACCTTC. Translating it yields CASSLDRGRGEGYTF. The V and J genes are TRBV11-2 and TRBJ1-2; 8 bases are shared with TRBD1. The CDR3 is made up of 15 amino acids. Per the germline V gene, CDR1 is SGHAT and CDR2 is FQNNGV. V shed 0 bases, J shed 8 bases, and the junction held 8 bases outside the gene matches.

CDR3 in DNA: TGTGCCAGCAGTGCTGGGACAGCGAACACCGGGGAGCTGTTTTTT. This translates into CASSAGTANTGELFF. This chain connects TRBV6-4 to TRBJ2-2; 7 bases align to TRBD1. The CDR3 has 15 residues. Germline V CDR1 and CDR2: MRHNA, SNTAGT. The V segment lost 4 bases and the J segment 0 bases; nucleotides outside the gene matches: 2.

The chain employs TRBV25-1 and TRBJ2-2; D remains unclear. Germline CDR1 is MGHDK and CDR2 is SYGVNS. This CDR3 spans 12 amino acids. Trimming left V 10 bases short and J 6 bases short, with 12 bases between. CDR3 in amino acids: CAKRANAGELFF. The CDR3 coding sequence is TGTGCCAAAAGGGCTAACGCCGGGGAGCTGTTTTTT. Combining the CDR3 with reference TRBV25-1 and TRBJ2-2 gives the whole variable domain EADIYQTPRYLVIGTGKKITLECSQTMGHDKMYWYQQDPGMELHLIHYSYGVNSTEKGDLSSESTVSRIRTEHFPLTLESARPSHTSQYLCAKRANAGELFFGEGSRLTVL.